Listed below are T cell receptor beta chains from one sample, sequenced in a study of T cell responses to AZD1222 COVID-19 vaccine. Produced via immunoSEQ multiplex PCR; TCRdb's table is partial and in-frame only. The sample contains approximately 150,000 clones, 80% to 95% of which appear only once. The sequencing used peripheral blood, collected on day 0 of MenACWY control vaccination. Receptors were obtained from an adult in good health. The CDR3 runs from the conserved cysteine through the conserved F or W. Each record gives: CDR3 length, clone size, D gene, V gene, J gene, CDR3 DNA, CDR3 protein. D genes are given only for firm matches. Clone sizes are given selectively: once, few, many, or a class where the clone is expanded.

len: 15
abundance: .
d_gene: TRBD1
v_gene: TRBV2
j_gene: TRBJ1-1
CDR3nt: TGTGCCAGCAGCGCCATGGGACAGGTTAACACTGAAGCTTTCTTT
CDR3aa: CASSAMGQVNTEAFF

len: 13
abundance: .
d_gene: .
v_gene: TRBV9
j_gene: TRBJ1-6
CDR3nt: TGTGCCAGCAGCGTAGAACCAAATTCACCCCTCCACTTT
CDR3aa: CASSVEPNSPLHF

len: 15
abundance: .
d_gene: TRBD1
v_gene: TRBV4-3
j_gene: TRBJ1-2
CDR3nt: TGCGCCAGCAGCCAAGATGCAGGGGGTTACGGCGGCTACACCTTC
CDR3aa: CASSQDAGGYGGYTF

len: 16
abundance: .
d_gene: .
v_gene: TRBV19
j_gene: TRBJ1-2
CDR3nt: TGTGCCAGTAGTCAAATTTCGTTTGGACAGCTCTATGGCTACACCTTC
CDR3aa: CASSQISFGQLYGYTF

len: 14
abundance: .
d_gene: .
v_gene: TRBV2
j_gene: TRBJ1-5
CDR3nt: TGTGCCAGCAGTGATAGCACAGGGTTTCAGCCCCAGCATTTT
CDR3aa: CASSDSTGFQPQHF

len: 13
abundance: once
d_gene: .
v_gene: TRBV19
j_gene: TRBJ1-1
CDR3nt: TGTGCCAGTAGTAGGGCCCGGGGCACTGAAGCTTTCTTT
CDR3aa: CASSRARGTEAFF

len: 15
abundance: .
d_gene: .
v_gene: TRBV24-1
j_gene: TRBJ1-1
CDR3nt: TGTGCCACCAGTGGTTTGCGAGGGGGAAAGACTGAAGCTTTCTTT
CDR3aa: CATSGLRGGKTEAFF

len: 13
abundance: .
d_gene: .
v_gene: TRBV5-4
j_gene: TRBJ1-1
CDR3nt: TGTGCCAGCAGCGAAGACAGGAACACTGAAGCTTTCTTT
CDR3aa: CASSEDRNTEAFF

len: 14
abundance: once
d_gene: .
v_gene: TRBV28
j_gene: TRBJ1-3
CDR3nt: TGTGCCAGCAGTTACACCCAGAAGGGAAACACCATATATTTT
CDR3aa: CASSYTQKGNTIYF

len: 15
abundance: .
d_gene: .
v_gene: TRBV7-6
j_gene: TRBJ2-7
CDR3nt: TGTGCCAGCAGCTTCGAGAGTAGTCCCCCTTACGAGCAGTACTTC
CDR3aa: CASSFESSPPYEQYF

len: 14
abundance: .
d_gene: .
v_gene: TRBV6-1
j_gene: TRBJ2-3
CDR3nt: TGTGCCAGCAGTGAATGGCAGACCACAGATACGCAGTATTTT
CDR3aa: CASSEWQTTDTQYF

len: 16
abundance: .
d_gene: .
v_gene: TRBV5-1
j_gene: TRBJ1-1
CDR3nt: TGCGCCAGCAGCTTGTCGTCGAGTCGGGTTGGTCCTGAAGCTTTCTTT
CDR3aa: CASSLSSSRVGPEAFF

len: 15
abundance: .
d_gene: .
v_gene: TRBV7-2
j_gene: TRBJ1-6
CDR3nt: TGTGCCAGCAGCCCGAGGACAGCCATAAATTCACCCCTCCACTTT
CDR3aa: CASSPRTAINSPLHF

len: 14
abundance: once
d_gene: .
v_gene: TRBV5-6
j_gene: TRBJ1-2
CDR3nt: TGTGCCAGCAGCTTCCCGGGAGCTAACTATGGCTACACCTTC
CDR3aa: CASSFPGANYGYTF

len: 13
abundance: .
d_gene: .
v_gene: TRBV9
j_gene: TRBJ2-1
CDR3nt: TGTGCCAGCAGTTTGAGCGGGCACAATGAGCAGTTCTTC
CDR3aa: CASSLSGHNEQFF

len: 13
abundance: .
d_gene: TRBD1
v_gene: TRBV4-3
j_gene: TRBJ1-1
CDR3nt: TGCGCCAGCAGCCAAGATCGGGGACAGGAAGCTTTCTTT
CDR3aa: CASSQDRGQEAFF

len: 14
abundance: .
d_gene: .
v_gene: TRBV5-1
j_gene: TRBJ2-7
CDR3nt: TGCGCCAGCAGCTCAGGCGGACGAACCTACGAGCAGTACTTC
CDR3aa: CASSSGGRTYEQYF

len: 17
abundance: .
d_gene: .
v_gene: TRBV10-3
j_gene: TRBJ2-6
CDR3nt: TGTGCCATCAGTGAGTCTGCAGGGCACTCTGGGGCCAACGTCCTGACTTTC
CDR3aa: CAISESAGHSGANVLTF

len: 13
abundance: .
d_gene: .
v_gene: TRBV7-7
j_gene: TRBJ1-1
CDR3nt: TGTGCCAGCAGCATCAGGGCGAACACTGAAGCTTTCTTT
CDR3aa: CASSIRANTEAFF

len: 16
abundance: once
d_gene: .
v_gene: TRBV15
j_gene: TRBJ2-2
CDR3nt: TGTGCCACCAGCAGAGCGTTGAGCGGGTCCACCGGGGAGCTGTTTTTT
CDR3aa: CATSRALSGSTGELFF

len: 16
abundance: .
d_gene: TRBD2
v_gene: TRBV9
j_gene: TRBJ2-1
CDR3nt: TGTGCCAGCAGCGTTAGACTAGCGACGGGTTTCGATGAGCAGTTCTTC
CDR3aa: CASSVRLATGFDEQFF

len: 15
abundance: .
d_gene: .
v_gene: TRBV27
j_gene: TRBJ1-1
CDR3nt: TGTGCCAGCAGCCCTTACAGAGGGGCAAGCACTGAAGCTTTCTTT
CDR3aa: CASSPYRGASTEAFF

len: 17
abundance: once
d_gene: TRBD1
v_gene: TRBV20-1
j_gene: TRBJ1-3
CDR3nt: TGCAGTGCTAGTTTAGCGGCAGGGGGCCTTTCTGGAAACACCATATATTTT
CDR3aa: CSASLAAGGLSGNTIYF

len: 16
abundance: .
d_gene: .
v_gene: TRBV19
j_gene: TRBJ1-6
CDR3nt: TGTGCCAGTAGTATTGTTTTCTCTCTCGGGGATTCACCCCTCCACTTT
CDR3aa: CASSIVFSLGDSPLHF

len: 15
abundance: .
d_gene: .
v_gene: TRBV27
j_gene: TRBJ1-1
CDR3nt: TGTGCCAGCAGGCGCCGTTCGGTAGGCGACACTGAAGCTTTCTTT
CDR3aa: CASRRRSVGDTEAFF

len: 15
abundance: .
d_gene: TRBD1
v_gene: TRBV3-1/TRBV3-2
j_gene: TRBJ2-2
CDR3nt: TGTGCCAGCAGCCAAGGAGACAGGGGCACCGGGGAGCTGTTTTTT
CDR3aa: CASSQGDRGTGELFF

len: 13
abundance: .
d_gene: .
v_gene: TRBV28
j_gene: TRBJ1-1
CDR3nt: TGTGCCACCATGCCGGGACCTCAAGTGGAGGCTTTCTTT
CDR3aa: CATMPGPQVEAFF

len: 13
abundance: .
d_gene: .
v_gene: TRBV5-6
j_gene: TRBJ2-5
CDR3nt: TGTGCCAGCAGCCCTTCCGCCCCAGAGACCCAGTACTTC
CDR3aa: CASSPSAPETQYF

len: 11
abundance: .
d_gene: .
v_gene: TRBV6-1
j_gene: TRBJ1-4
CDR3nt: TGTGCCAGCAGTGAATGGGGGGAACTGTTTTTT
CDR3aa: CASSEWGELFF

len: 13
abundance: .
d_gene: TRBD1
v_gene: TRBV11-2
j_gene: TRBJ1-1
CDR3nt: TGTGCCAGCAGCTCCCGACAGGGGGCTGAAGCTTTCTTT
CDR3aa: CASSSRQGAEAFF

len: 16
abundance: .
d_gene: .
v_gene: TRBV27
j_gene: TRBJ2-7
CDR3nt: TGTGCCAGCAGTTTCAACCCCCTCCGGGGGACCTACGAGCAGTACTTC
CDR3aa: CASSFNPLRGTYEQYF

len: 15
abundance: .
d_gene: .
v_gene: TRBV6-5
j_gene: TRBJ2-2
CDR3nt: TGTGCCAGCAGCCTTGAACAGTGGGGAACCGGGGAGCTGTTTTTT
CDR3aa: CASSLEQWGTGELFF

len: 14
abundance: .
d_gene: .
v_gene: TRBV13
j_gene: TRBJ2-1
CDR3nt: TGTGCCAGCAGCTTACAGGGACGCCGCAATGAGCAGTTCTTC
CDR3aa: CASSLQGRRNEQFF